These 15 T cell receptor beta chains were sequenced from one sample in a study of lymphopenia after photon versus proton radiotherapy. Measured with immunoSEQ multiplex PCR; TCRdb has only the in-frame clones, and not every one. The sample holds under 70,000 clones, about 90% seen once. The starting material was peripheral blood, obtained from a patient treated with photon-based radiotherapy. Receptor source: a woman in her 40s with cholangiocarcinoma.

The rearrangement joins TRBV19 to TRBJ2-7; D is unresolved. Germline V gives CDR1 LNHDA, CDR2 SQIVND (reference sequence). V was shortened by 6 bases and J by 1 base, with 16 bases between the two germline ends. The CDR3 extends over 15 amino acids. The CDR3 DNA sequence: TGTGCCAGTAGCGGACCGGACCTGGGGTCCTACGAGCAGTACTTC. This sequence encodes CASSGPDLGSYEQYF.

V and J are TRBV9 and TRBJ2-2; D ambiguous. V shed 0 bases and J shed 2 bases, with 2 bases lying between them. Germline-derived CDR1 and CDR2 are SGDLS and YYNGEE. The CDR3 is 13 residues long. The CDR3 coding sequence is TGTGCCAGCAGCGTAGATAACACCGGGGAGCTGTTTTTT. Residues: CASSVDNTGELFF.

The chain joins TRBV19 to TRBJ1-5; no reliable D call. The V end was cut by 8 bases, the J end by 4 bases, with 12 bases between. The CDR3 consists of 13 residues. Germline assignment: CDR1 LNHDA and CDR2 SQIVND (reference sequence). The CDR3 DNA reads TGTGCCAGTGAGTTCACGGGTAATCAGCCCCAGCATTTT. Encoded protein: CASEFTGNQPQHF.

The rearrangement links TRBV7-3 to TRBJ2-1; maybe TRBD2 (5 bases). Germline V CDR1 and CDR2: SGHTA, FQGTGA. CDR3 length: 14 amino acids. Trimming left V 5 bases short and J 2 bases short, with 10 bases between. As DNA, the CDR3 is TGTGCCAGCAGCAGCGGAAGGGCCTACAATGAGCAGTTCTTC. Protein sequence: CASSSGRAYNEQFF.

CDR3 in DNA: TGTGCCAGCCAGGCAGTCCCGGCCCAGGGGAATGAAAAACTGTTTTTT. It specifies CASQAVPAQGNEKLFF. This chain connects TRBV2 to TRBJ1-4, with D possibly TRBD1 on 6 matching bases. The CDR3 sequence is 16 residues long. Deletions cut 8 bases from V and 5 bases from J, with 21 bases between. From germline, CDR1 is SNHLY and CDR2 FYNNEI.

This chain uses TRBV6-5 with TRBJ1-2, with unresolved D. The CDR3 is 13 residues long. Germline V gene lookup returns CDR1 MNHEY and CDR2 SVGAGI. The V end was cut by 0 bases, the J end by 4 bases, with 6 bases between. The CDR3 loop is CASSYSLVYGYTF. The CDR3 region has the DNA TGTGCCAGCAGTTACTCTCTTGTCTATGGCTACACCTTC.

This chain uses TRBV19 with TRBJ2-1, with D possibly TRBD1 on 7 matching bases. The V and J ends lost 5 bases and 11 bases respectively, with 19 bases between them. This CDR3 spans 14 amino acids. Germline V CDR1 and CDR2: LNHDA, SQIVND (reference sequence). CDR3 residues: CASSAGTGVGKQFF. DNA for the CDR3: TGTGCCAGTAGTGCGGGAACAGGGGTCGGGAAGCAGTTCTTC. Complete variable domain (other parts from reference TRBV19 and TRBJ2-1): DGGITQSPKYLFRKEGQNVTLSCEQNLNHDAMYWYRQDPGQGLRLIYYSQIVNDFQKGDIAEGYSVSREKKESFPLTVTSAQKNPTAFYLCASSAGTGVGKQFFGPGTRLTVL.

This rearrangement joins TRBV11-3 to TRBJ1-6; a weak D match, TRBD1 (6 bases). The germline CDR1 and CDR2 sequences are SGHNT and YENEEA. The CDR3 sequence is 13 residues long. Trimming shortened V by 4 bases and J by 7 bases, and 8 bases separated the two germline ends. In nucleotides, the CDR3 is TGTGCCAGCAGCTCCACAGGGAATTCACCCCTCCACTTT. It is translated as CASSSTGNSPLHF. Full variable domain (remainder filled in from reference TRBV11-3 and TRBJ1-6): EAGVVQSPRYKIIEKKQPVAFWCNPISGHNTLYWYLQNLGQGPELLIRYENEEAVDDSQLPKDRFSAERLKGVDSTLKIQPAELGDSAVYLCASSSTGNSPLHFGNGTRLTVT.

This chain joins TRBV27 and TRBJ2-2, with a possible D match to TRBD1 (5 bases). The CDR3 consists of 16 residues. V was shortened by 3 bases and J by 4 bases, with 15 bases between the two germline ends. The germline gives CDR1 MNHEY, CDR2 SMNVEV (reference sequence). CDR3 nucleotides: TGTGCCAGCAGTTTGAATCCAGGGCCCAGCACCGGGGAGCTGTTTTTT. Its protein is CASSLNPGPSTGELFF.

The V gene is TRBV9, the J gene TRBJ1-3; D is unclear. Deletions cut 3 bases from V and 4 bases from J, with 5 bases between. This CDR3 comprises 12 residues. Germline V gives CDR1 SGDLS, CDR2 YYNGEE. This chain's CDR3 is CASSATGNTIYF. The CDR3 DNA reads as TGTGCCAGCAGCGCCACGGGAAACACCATATATTTT. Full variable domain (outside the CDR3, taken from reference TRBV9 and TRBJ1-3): DSGVTQTPKHLITATGQRVTLRCSPRSGDLSVYWYQQSLDQGLQFLIQYYNGEERAKGNILERFSAQQFPDLHSELNLSSLELGDSALYFCASSATGNTIYFGEGSWLTVV.

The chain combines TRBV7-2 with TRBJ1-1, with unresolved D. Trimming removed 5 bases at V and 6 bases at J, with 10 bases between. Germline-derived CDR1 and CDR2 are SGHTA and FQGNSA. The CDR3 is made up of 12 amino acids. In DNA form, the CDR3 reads TGTGCCAGCAGCACAGCCCCGGCTGAAGCTTTCTTT. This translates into CASSTAPAEAFF. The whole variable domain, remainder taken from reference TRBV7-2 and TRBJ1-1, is GAGVSQSPSNKVTEKGKDVELRCDPISGHTALYWYRQSLGQGLEFLIYFQGNSAPDKSGLPSDRFSAERTGGSVSTLTIQRTQQEDSAVYLCASSTAPAEAFFGQGTRLTVV.

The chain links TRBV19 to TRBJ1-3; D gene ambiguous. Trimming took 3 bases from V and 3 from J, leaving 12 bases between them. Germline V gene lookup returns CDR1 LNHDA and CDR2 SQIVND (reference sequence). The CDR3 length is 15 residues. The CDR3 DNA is TGTGCCAGTAGTATCCCCCACTCTGGTGGAAACACCATATATTTT. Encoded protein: CASSIPHSGGNTIYF.

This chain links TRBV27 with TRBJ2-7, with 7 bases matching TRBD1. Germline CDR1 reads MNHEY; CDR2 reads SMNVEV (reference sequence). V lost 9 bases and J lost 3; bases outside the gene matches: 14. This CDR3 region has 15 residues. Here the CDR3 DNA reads TGTGCCAGTCGAACCTACGACAGGGTAGTCTACGAGCAGTACTTC. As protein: CASRTYDRVVYEQYF.

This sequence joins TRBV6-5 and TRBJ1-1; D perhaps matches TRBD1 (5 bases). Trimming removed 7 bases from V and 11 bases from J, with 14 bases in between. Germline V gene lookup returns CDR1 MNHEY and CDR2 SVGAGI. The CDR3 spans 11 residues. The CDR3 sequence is CASTLGTTAFF. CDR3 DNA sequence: TGTGCCAGCACCCTCGGGACCACGGCTTTCTTT.

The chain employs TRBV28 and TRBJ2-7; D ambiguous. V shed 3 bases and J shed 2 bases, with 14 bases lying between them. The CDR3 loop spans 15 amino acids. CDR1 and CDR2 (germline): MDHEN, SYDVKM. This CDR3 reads CASSLQPQRPYEQYF. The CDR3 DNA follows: TGTGCCAGCAGTTTGCAGCCACAGAGGCCCTACGAGCAGTACTTC. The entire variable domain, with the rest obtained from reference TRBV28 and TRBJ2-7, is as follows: DVKVTQSSRYLVKRTGEKVFLECVQDMDHENMFWYRQDPGLGLRLIYFSYDVKMKEKGDIPEGYSVSREKKERFSLILESASTNQTSMYLCASSLQPQRPYEQYFGPGTRLTVT.